This is a list of T cell receptor beta chains from one sample in a study of quantifying T cell responses using KT2 cells. TCRdb reprocessed the UMI-ligation and nested PCR reads with MiXCR, giving one entry per CDR3 protein. The sample comprises tens of thousands of distinct CDR3 sequences, approximately 7% of which are singletons, and 15% to 17% rests with the top ten. The specimen was PBMCs spiked with cells of the T cell clone KT2. The receptors originated from a human donor. Each CDR3 is given with its conserved first and last residue. Each record gives: D gene, clone size, J gene, V gene, CDR3 DNA, CDR3 protein. D genes are given only for firm matches. Not all rows give a size; the values are once, few, many and, for expanded clones, a class.

TRBD1 many TRBJ2-1 TRBV30 TGTGCCTTCCTTAGACAGGGGTCCTACAATGAGCAGTTCTTC CAFLRQGSYNEQFF
NA many TRBJ1-2 TRBV7-2 TGTGCCAGCAGCCCCCCCGGGACCGCTGGAGTCAATGGCTACACCTTC CASSPPGTAGVNGYTF
NA NA TRBJ1-3 TRBV6-5 TGTGCCAGCAACTCAGGGGTCTCTGGAAACACCATATATTTT CASNSGVSGNTIYF
TRBD1 many TRBJ1-1 TRBV2 TGTGCCAGCAGGGACGGGACAGGGGGAACTGAAGCTTTCTTT CASRDGTGGTEAFF
TRBD1 many TRBJ2-5 TRBV6-5 TGTGCCAGCAGCCCGCTCCGGGACAGGGGGCGCCTGGAGACCCAGTACTTC CASSPLRDRGRLETQYF
TRBD2 many TRBJ2-1 TRBV3-1 TGTGCCAGCAGCCAAGAACCAACTAGCGGGGGGCAGTTCTTC CASSQEPTSGGQFF
NA many TRBJ1-5 TRBV7-8 TGTGCCAGCAGCTACTACGACTTTCAGCCCCAGCATTTT CASSYYDFQPQHF
TRBD1 many TRBJ1-1 TRBV4-1 TGCGCCAGCAGCCAGGGACAGATTCTCATGAACACTGAAGCTTTCTTT CASSQGQILMNTEAFF
NA many TRBJ1-1 TRBV25-1 TGTGCCAGCCGCCTGTCAGGCACTGAAGCTTTCTTT CASRLSGTEAFF
NA many TRBJ1-3 TRBV20-1 TGCAGTGCTAGAGCCGGGGCAGGGTTTGAAAACACCATATATTTT CSARAGAGFENTIYF